The 30 T cell receptor beta chains given below trace back to one sample, sequenced in a study of cytomegalovirus exposure and HLA in healthy donors. The PCR ran on 60 Vbeta and 13 Jbeta primers. Measured with immunoSEQ multiplex PCR; TCRdb has only the in-frame clones, and not every one. The data show roughly 200,000 clones, around 82% seen once. Sequencing used PBMCs. The receptors shown here come from a woman aged 30 to 39 in good health and CMV-seronegative.

Only one count was recorded for this clone. The chain combines TRBV18 with TRBJ2-1, with 10 bases matching TRBD2. The germline V gene encodes CDR1 KGHSH and CDR2 LQKENI. The CDR3 runs 15 residues. Losses at the gene ends were 4 bases for V and 3 bases for J; bases not matched to a gene: 3. CDR3 residues: CASSHGTSDYNEQFF. The DNA for the CDR3 is TGTGCCAGCTCACACGGGACTAGCGACTACAATGAGCAGTTCTTC.

V usage is TRBV2 and J usage is TRBJ2-1; 8 nucleotides line up with TRBD2. CDR1 and CDR2 from the germline V gene are SNHLY and FYNNEI. Trimming removed 7 bases from V and 6 bases from J; junction bases left unmatched: 5. There are 13 residues in the CDR3. The CDR3 nucleotides are TGTGCCAGCAAAAGCGGGAGTCCCAATGAGCAGTTCTTC. This gives the protein CASKSGSPNEQFF.

Only a few counts were recorded for this clone. The chain joins TRBV12-1 to TRBJ2-1; TRBD2, the table's D call, lacks a check against the DNA. TRBV12-1 is deemed a pseudogene. This CDR3 is 16 amino acids long. CDR3 amino acids: CASSSRLDSGHNEQFF. DNA for the CDR3: TGTGCCAGCAGCTCCCGACTAGACTCAGGGCACAATGAGCAGTTCTTC.

Concerning this clone: Its ends do not fully match the called genes, so a read error is possible. The V gene is TRBV5-6, the J gene TRBJ2-2; tentatively, D is TRBD1 (6 bases). Per germline, CDR1 SGHDT and CDR2 YYEEEE. The CDR3 covers 15 residues. CDR3 coding DNA: TGTGCCAACAGCTTACGACAGGTTGGCACCGGGGAGCTGTTTTTT. It translates to CANSLRQVGTGELFF.

The gene calls are TRBV7-6 and TRBJ2-1; 10 bases agree with TRBD2. Germline loops: CDR1 SGHVS, CDR2 FNYEAQ. This CDR3 comprises 15 residues. V gave up 4 bases and J gave up 6 bases; unmatched junction bases: 6. In DNA form, the CDR3 reads TGTGCCAGCAGCTCACTAGCGGGACAGAGCAATGAGCAGTTCTTC. Its protein product is CASSSLAGQSNEQFF.

The V call is TRBV5-1, the J call TRBJ2-7, with D possibly matching TRBD2 (5 bases). Germline V CDR1 and CDR2: SGHRS, YFSETQ. Trimming stripped 3 bases from V and 0 bases from J, with 10 bases between. The CDR3 covers 14 residues. Here the CDR3 DNA reads TGCGCCAGCAGCTGGACTGGGAGCTCCTACGAGCAGTACTTC. Protein sequence: CASSWTGSSYEQYF.

The rearrangement links TRBV4-2 to TRBJ2-7, with no clear D. In germline, CDR1 is LGHNA, CDR2 YNFKEQ. V shed 1 base and J shed 0 bases, with 19 bases lying between them. The CDR3 is made up of 18 amino acids. CDR3 protein: CASSQALHSLESSYEQYF. CDR3 DNA sequence: TGTGCCAGCAGCCAAGCCCTCCACTCACTGGAGAGCTCCTACGAGCAGTACTTC.

The rearrangement joins TRBV27 to TRBJ2-3; 9 bases map to TRBD2. Per germline, CDR1 MNHEY and CDR2 SMNVEV (reference sequence). The V gene end was trimmed by 6 bases and the J gene end by 5 bases; junction bases not matched to a gene: 18. The CDR3 spans 18 residues. The CDR3 bases are TGTGCCAGCAGCCACCGGCGGGGGGGCAGTGCGCAGGGAGATACGCAGTATTTT. It is translated as CASSHRRGGSAQGDTQYF.

This clone has a handful of counts. The rearrangement joins TRBV5-6 to TRBJ2-1; D is perhaps TRBD1 (6 bases). With 3 bases removed from V and 0 bases from J, the gap between germline ends came to 10 bases. The CDR3 contains 15 residues. Germline V gives CDR1 SGHDT, CDR2 YYEEEE. CDR3 residues: CASSSGTSSYNEQFF. CDR3 coding DNA: TGTGCCAGCAGCTCCGGGACAAGCTCCTACAATGAGCAGTTCTTC.

The chain carries TRBV14 and TRBJ2-1, with 8 bases identical to TRBD2. Germline V gene sequence: CDR1 SGHDN, CDR2 FVKESK. Germline trimming cut 6 bases from V and 3 bases from J; bases unmatched to any gene: 10. The CDR3 extends over 16 amino acids. The CDR3 DNA reads TGTGCCAGCAGTGAGTACCCAGCGGGGGTCTACAATGAGCAGTTCTTC. Translation gives CASSEYPAGVYNEQFF.

This clone was observed a handful of times. CDR3 loop: CASSGRDTQYF. CDR3 bases: TGTGCCAGCAGCGGGCGAGATACGCAGTATTTT. The V call is TRBV11-2, the J call TRBJ2-3; D remains ambiguous. The CDR3 is 11 amino acids. V lost 5 bases and J lost 5, with 5 bases in between. Germline CDR1 SGHAT, CDR2 FQNNGV.

This clone came up a few times. The junction and the germline gene differ at one end; a read error may be behind it. The CDR3 DNA sequence: TGTGCCAGCAGTTTATGGGGGGCCCCGTCGGAGAGCCAGTACTTC. Translation: CASSLWGAPSESQYF. The J gene is TRBJ2-5, the V gene TRBV28, with D possibly matching TRBD1 (6 bases). This CDR3 region has 15 residues. Germline V CDR1 and CDR2: MDHEN, SYDVKM.

The gene calls are TRBV5-6 and TRBJ2-5; possible D gene TRBD2, 6 bases. V was cut by 5 bases and J by 1 base, with 15 bases left in between. Germline CDR1 is SGHDT and CDR2 is YYEEEE. This CDR3 region has 15 residues. CDR3 in DNA: TGTGCCAGCAGTTTGTGGGGGGACTTCCAAGAGACCCAGTACTTC. Its protein product is CASSLWGDFQETQYF. Complete variable domain (other parts from reference TRBV5-6 and TRBJ2-5): DAGVTQSPTHLIKTRGQQVTLRCSPKSGHDTVSWYQQALGQGPQFIFQYYEEEERQRGNFPDRFSGHQFPNYSSELNVNALLLGDSALYLCASSLWGDFQETQYFGPGTRLLVL.

The CDR3 loop is CASSTASGSKGTQYF. Written as DNA, the CDR3 is TGTGCCAGCTCGACCGCTAGCGGGAGTAAGGGTACGCAGTATTTT. This chain uses TRBV7-2 with TRBJ2-3; TRBD2 aligns across 10 bases. This CDR3 region has 15 residues. After removal of 8 bases from V and 8 bases from J, the junction contained 13 bases not matched to a gene. Per the germline V gene, CDR1 is SGHTA and CDR2 is FQGNSA.

The chain uses TRBV14 and TRBJ1-1, with 9 bases aligning to TRBD1. This CDR3 is 15 amino acids long. V lost 2 bases, J lost 4 bases, and 5 bases stayed unmatched. CDR1 is SGHDN, CDR2 FVKESK, per germline. CDR3 coding DNA: TGTGCCAGCAGCCAACCGGGGACAGGGATCACTGAAGCTTTCTTT. Translated, it gives CASSQPGTGITEAFF. The full variable domain, rest sourced from reference TRBV14 and TRBJ1-1, is EAGVTQFPSHSVIEKGQTVTLRCDPISGHDNLYWYRRVMGKEIKFLLHFVKESKQDESGMPNNRFLAERTGGTYSTLKVQPAELEDSGVYFCASSQPGTGITEAFFGQGTRLTVV.

V and J are TRBV5-4 and TRBJ2-3, with D maybe TRBD2 (6 bases). CDR3 length equals 16 residues. CDR1 is SGHNT and CDR2 is YYREEE in the germline V gene (reference sequence). V lost 1 base and J 3 bases, leaving 15 bases between the germline ends. The DNA for the CDR3 is TGTGCCAGCAGCTTGTTTACCGGGAGATATACAGATACGCAGTATTTT. It translates to CASSLFTGRYTDTQYF.

Points on this clone: The junction differs from germline at one of its ends, possibly a read error. The rearrangement joins TRBV6-6 to TRBJ1-6; TRBD1 might be the D (6 bases). The CDR3 is 15 residues long. Germline V gene sequence: CDR1 MNHNY, CDR2 SVGAGI (reference sequence). CDR3 nucleotide sequence: TGTGCCAGCACTTACTGGGGACACTCTAATTCACCCCTCCACTTT. Translating gives CASTYWGHSNSPLHF.

This sequence joins TRBV6-6 and TRBJ1-2, with 8 bases identical to TRBD1. The CDR3 runs to 15 residues. The V segment lost 6 bases and the J segment 6 bases; nucleotides outside the gene matches: 12. Germline lookup yields CDR1 MNHNY and CDR2 SVGAGI (reference sequence). CDR3 loop: CASRHANGQGDGYTF. DNA for the CDR3: TGTGCCAGCAGACACGCCAACGGACAGGGAGATGGCTACACCTTC.

The chain recombines TRBV7-7 with TRBJ2-1; D possibly corresponds to TRBD2 (5 bases). V was clipped by 2 bases and J by 9 bases, with 17 bases between them. Germline V lookup: CDR1 SSHAT, CDR2 FNYEAQ (reference sequence). The CDR3 contains 15 residues. The CDR3 bases are TGTGCCAGCAGCTTACAACCGGGAAGTGGTATTGAGCAGTTCTTC. Residues: CASSLQPGSGIEQFF.

The genes are TRBV28 and TRBJ2-7, with D perhaps TRBD1 (5 bases). CDR1 and CDR2 (germline): MDHEN, SYDVKM. This CDR3 comprises 13 residues. Trimming left V 4 bases short and J 1 base short, with 8 bases between. The CDR3 loop is CASSSRQSYEQYF. The CDR3 nucleotides are TGTGCCAGCAGTTCTCGACAGTCCTACGAGCAGTACTTC.

A single count supports this clone. This chain uses TRBV7-2 with TRBJ1-4; tentatively, D is TRBD1 (5 bases). Trimming stripped 5 bases from V and 10 bases from J, with 14 bases between. The CDR3 is 13 amino acids. From germline, CDR1 is SGHTA and CDR2 FQGNSA. This CDR3 reads CASSPQAGGKLFF. The CDR3 DNA reads TGTGCCAGCAGCCCACAGGCCGGTGGAAAACTGTTTTTT.

V and J are TRBV27 and TRBJ1-2; D not resolved. The ends were cut back, 0 bases at V and 5 bases at J, with 10 bases in the middle. The CDR3 sequence is 14 residues long. Germline CDR1 MNHEY, CDR2 SMNVEV (reference sequence). As DNA, the CDR3 is TGTGCCAGCAGTTTATCCGGCGGGCCATATGGCTACACCTTC. Its translation: CASSLSGGPYGYTF.

J is TRBJ1-5 and V is TRBV27, with a possible D match to TRBD1 (5 bases). The CDR3 is made up of 16 amino acids. V was clipped by 7 bases and J by 0 bases, with 16 bases between them. In germline, CDR1 is MNHEY, CDR2 SMNVEV (reference sequence). In nucleotides, the CDR3 is TGTGCCAGCACAAAACAGAAACAGGTTAGCAATCAGCCCCAGCATTTT. Translated, it gives CASTKQKQVSNQPQHF.

This chain uses TRBV5-6 with TRBJ1-1; D is uncertain. The CDR3 spans 12 residues. Trimming removed 2 bases at V and 1 base at J, with 3 bases between. From germline, CDR1 is SGHDT and CDR2 YYEEEE. The CDR3 is CASSFWNTEAFF. CDR3 nucleotides: TGTGCCAGCAGCTTCTGGAACACTGAAGCTTTCTTT.

The chain carries TRBV2 and TRBJ2-7; no firm D call. The CDR3 is 16 residues long. Germline CDR1 SNHLY, CDR2 FYNNEI. V was clipped by 0 bases and J by 2 bases, with 14 bases between them. The CDR3 nucleotides read TGTGCCAGCAGTGAAGCTCTTCCGACTGCAGCCTACGAGCAGTACTTC. It is translated as CASSEALPTAAYEQYF.

The rearrangement links TRBV19 to TRBJ2-1; perhaps TRBD2 as D (7 bases). V was trimmed by 10 bases and J by 6 bases, leaving 19 bases between them. Germline CDR1 and CDR2: LNHDA and SQIVND (reference sequence). The CDR3 contains 14 residues. CDR3 loop: CATSRGGPANEQFF. CDR3 DNA: TGTGCCACCTCAAGGGGGGGCCCGGCCAATGAGCAGTTCTTC.

V gene TRBV4-1 combines with J gene TRBJ2-1, with 7 bases matching TRBD2. Germline assignment: CDR1 MGHRA and CDR2 YSYEKL. Trimming removed 0 bases from V and 4 bases from J; junction bases left unmatched: 15. CDR3 size: 19 residues. CDR3 sequence: CASSQDRLTTSPVYNEQFF. CDR3 sequence (DNA): TGCGCCAGCAGCCAAGATCGGCTAACGACTAGCCCGGTTTACAATGAGCAGTTCTTC.

The chain uses TRBV19 and TRBJ2-1; 10 nucleotides line up with TRBD2. The CDR3 loop spans 15 amino acids. The germline V gene has CDR1 LNHDA and CDR2 SQIVND (reference sequence). V was clipped by 3 bases and J by 4 bases; unmatched bases: 3. The CDR3 spells CASSIGLAAYNEQFF. In DNA, the CDR3 is TGTGCCAGTAGTATCGGACTAGCGGCTTACAATGAGCAGTTCTTC.

Details on this clone: The junction differs from germline at one of its ends, possibly a read error. The gene calls are TRBV7-9 and TRBJ2-5; 11 positions agree with TRBD2. The CDR3 consists of 16 residues. Per germline, CDR1 SEHNR and CDR2 FQNEAQ (reference sequence). The CDR3 DNA is TGTGCCAGCACCTTACAGACTAGCGGGATCCCAAAGACCCAGTACTTC. Encoded protein: CASTLQTSGIPKTQYF.

This clone was seen only once. This chain joins TRBV2 and TRBJ2-7; tentatively, D is TRBD1 (6 bases). Germline V lookup: CDR1 SNHLY, CDR2 FYNNEI. This CDR3 contains 12 residues. V lost 6 bases, J lost 6 bases, and 12 bases lay in between. CDR3 in DNA: TGTGCCAGCAGCACAGGGTTAGGCGAGCAGTACTTC. Translation: CASSTGLGEQYF.